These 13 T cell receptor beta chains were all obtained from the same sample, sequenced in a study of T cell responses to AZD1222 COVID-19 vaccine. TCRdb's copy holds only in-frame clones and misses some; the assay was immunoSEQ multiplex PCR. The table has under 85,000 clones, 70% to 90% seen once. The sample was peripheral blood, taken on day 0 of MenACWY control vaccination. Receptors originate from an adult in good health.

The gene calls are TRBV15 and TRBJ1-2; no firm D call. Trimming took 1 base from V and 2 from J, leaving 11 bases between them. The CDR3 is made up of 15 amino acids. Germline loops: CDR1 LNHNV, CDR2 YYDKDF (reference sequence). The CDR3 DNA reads TGTGCCACCAGCAGAGCGAAAAACCAGAACTATGGCTACACCTTC. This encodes CATSRAKNQNYGYTF.

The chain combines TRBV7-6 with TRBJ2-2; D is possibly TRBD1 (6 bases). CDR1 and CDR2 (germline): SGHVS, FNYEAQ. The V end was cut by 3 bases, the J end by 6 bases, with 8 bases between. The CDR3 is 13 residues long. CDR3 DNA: TGTGCCAGCAGCTTGGCAGGGGCCGGGGAGCTGTTTTTT. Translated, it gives CASSLAGAGELFF.

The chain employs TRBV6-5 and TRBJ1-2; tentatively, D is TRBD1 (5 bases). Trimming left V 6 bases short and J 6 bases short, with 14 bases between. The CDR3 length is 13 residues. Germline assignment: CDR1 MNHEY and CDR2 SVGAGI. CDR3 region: CASRPTGGHGYTF. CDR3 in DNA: TGTGCCAGCAGACCCACAGGCGGTCATGGCTACACCTTC.

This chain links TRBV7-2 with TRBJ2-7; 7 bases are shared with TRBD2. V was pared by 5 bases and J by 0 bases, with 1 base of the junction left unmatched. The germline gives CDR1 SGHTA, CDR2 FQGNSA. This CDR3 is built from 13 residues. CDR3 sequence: CASSRTSSYEQYF. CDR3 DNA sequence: TGTGCCAGCAGCCGGACTAGCTCCTACGAGCAGTACTTC.

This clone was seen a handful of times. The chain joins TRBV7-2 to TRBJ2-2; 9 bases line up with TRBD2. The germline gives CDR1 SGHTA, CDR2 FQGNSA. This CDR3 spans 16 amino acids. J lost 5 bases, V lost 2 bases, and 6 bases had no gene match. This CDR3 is CASSLKAGGRTGELFF. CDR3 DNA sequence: TGTGCCAGCAGCTTAAAGGCGGGGGGGCGAACCGGGGAGCTGTTTTTT.

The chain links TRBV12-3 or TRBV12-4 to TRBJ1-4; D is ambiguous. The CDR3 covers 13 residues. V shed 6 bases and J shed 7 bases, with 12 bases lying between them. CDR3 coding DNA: TGTGCCAGCAGCGCCCCCGTCGGTGAAAAACTGTTTTTT. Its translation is CASSAPVGEKLFF.

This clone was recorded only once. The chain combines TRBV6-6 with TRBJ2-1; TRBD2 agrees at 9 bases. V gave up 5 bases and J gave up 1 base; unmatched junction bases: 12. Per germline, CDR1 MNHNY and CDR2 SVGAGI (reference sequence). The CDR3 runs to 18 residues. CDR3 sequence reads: CASSRGGGASFSYNEQFF. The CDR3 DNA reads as TGTGCCAGCAGTCGTGGCGGGGGGGCTAGTTTTTCCTACAATGAGCAGTTCTTC.

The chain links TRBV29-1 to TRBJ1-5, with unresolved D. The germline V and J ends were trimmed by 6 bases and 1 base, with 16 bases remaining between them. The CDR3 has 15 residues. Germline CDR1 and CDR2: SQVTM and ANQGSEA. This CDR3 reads CSVTTGGISNQPQHF. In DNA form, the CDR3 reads TGCAGCGTCACCACCGGAGGGATAAGCAATCAGCCCCAGCATTTT.

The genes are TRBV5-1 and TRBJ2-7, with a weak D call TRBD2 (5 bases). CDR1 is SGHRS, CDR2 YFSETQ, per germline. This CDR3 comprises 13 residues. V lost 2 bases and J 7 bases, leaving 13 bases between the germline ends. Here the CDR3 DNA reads TGCGCCAGCAGCTTATACGGGATACCGGAGCAGTACTTC. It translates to CASSLYGIPEQYF.

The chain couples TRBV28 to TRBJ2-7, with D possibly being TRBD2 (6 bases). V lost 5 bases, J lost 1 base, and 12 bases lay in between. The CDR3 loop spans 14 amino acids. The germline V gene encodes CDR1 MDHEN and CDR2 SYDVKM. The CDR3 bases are TGTGCCAGCAGTCAACTCCGGGGGTCCTACGAGCAGTACTTC. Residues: CASSQLRGSYEQYF.

This CDR3 reads CASSQEGIRDRYCNQPQHF. CDR3 bases: TGTGCCAGCAGCCAAGAAGGGATCAGGGACAGGTATTGCAATCAGCCCCAGCATTTT. This chain uses TRBV3-1 (or the pseudogene TRBV3-2) with TRBJ1-5, with 8 bases fitting TRBD1. CDR3 length: 19 amino acids. Germline lookup yields CDR1 LGHDT and CDR2 YNNKEL (reference sequence). J lost 2 bases, V lost 0 bases, and 12 bases had no gene match.

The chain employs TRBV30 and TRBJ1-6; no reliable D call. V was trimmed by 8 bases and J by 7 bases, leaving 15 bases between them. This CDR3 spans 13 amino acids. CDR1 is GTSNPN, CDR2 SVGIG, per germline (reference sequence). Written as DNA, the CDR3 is TGTGCCGTAGCGAGGGTGACAAATTCACCCCTCCACTTT. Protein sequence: CAVARVTNSPLHF.

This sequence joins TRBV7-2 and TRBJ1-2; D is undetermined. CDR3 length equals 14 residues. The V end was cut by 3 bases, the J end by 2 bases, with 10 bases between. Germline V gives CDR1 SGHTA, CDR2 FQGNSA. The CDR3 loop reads CASSFSRSNYGYTF. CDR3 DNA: TGTGCCAGCAGCTTTTCCAGATCCAACTATGGCTACACCTTC. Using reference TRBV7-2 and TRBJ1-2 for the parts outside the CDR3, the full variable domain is GAGVSQSPSNKVTEKGKDVELRCDPISGHTALYWYRQSLGQGLEFLIYFQGNSAPDKSGLPSDRFSAERTGGSVSTLTIQRTQQEDSAVYLCASSFSRSNYGYTFGSGTRLTVV.